The rows below give T cell receptor beta chains drawn from one sample of a study of OX40 agonist ivuxolimab in advanced cancers. Sequencing used immunoSEQ multiplex PCR; TCRdb keeps in-frame clones, though not all of them. This table has 60,000 to 90,000 clones, 83% appearing once. Here the sequenced sample was CD4+ or CD8+ T cells sorted from blood, taken in a trial of the OX40 agonist ivuxolimab. The origin of the receptors is an adult with an advanced solid tumor such as melanoma, head and neck, liver or kidney cancer. Each CDR3 is given with its conserved first and last residue. D genes are given only for firm matches. Where a row states a size, it is once, few, many or the class of an expanded clone; other rows omit it.

.	.	TRBJ2-1	TRBV5-6	TGTGCCAGCAGCTTGGCTGGACAGAATGAGCAGTTCTTC	CASSLAGQNEQFF
TRBD1	.	TRBJ2-2	TRBV6-6	TGTGCCAGCAGTGATTCAGGGGGCACCGGGGAGCTGTTTTTT	CASSDSGGTGELFF
TRBD2	.	TRBJ2-1	TRBV9	TGTGCCAGCAGCCAGGGGACTAGCGATTACAATGAGCAGTTCTTC	CASSQGTSDYNEQFF
.	.	TRBJ1-2	TRBV11-2	TGTGCCAGCAGCACGATGGGGGATGGCTACACCTTC	CASSTMGDGYTF
TRBD2	.	TRBJ2-3	TRBV5-1	TGCGCCAGCAGCCAGACTAGCGGGGAGGTAGATACGCAGTATTTT	CASSQTSGEVDTQYF
.	few	TRBJ2-5	TRBV2	TGTGCCAGCAGCCCCACTAGTGCACAGACCCAGTACTTC	CASSPTSAQTQYF
.	.	TRBJ2-6	TRBV5-1	TGCGCCAGTAATACCGAGGTCTCTGCGGCCAACGTCCTGACTTTC	CASNTEVSAANVLTF
.	.	TRBJ2-1	TRBV29-1	TGCAGCGTGGGTAGACGGGAGCGGTACAATGAGCAGTTCTTC	CSVGRRERYNEQFF
.	.	TRBJ2-5	TRBV25-1	TGTGCCAGCAGTGAAGGGTACGGGACCCAGTACTTC	CASSEGYGTQYF
.	once	TRBJ2-7	TRBV7-9	TGTGCCAGCAGCTTAAACTACGAGCAGTACTTC	CASSLNYEQYF
.	.	TRBJ1-5	TRBV27	TGTGCCAGCAGGTCCCCAGATCCGAATCAGCCCCAGCATTTT	CASRSPDPNQPQHF
.	.	TRBJ2-5	TRBV11-3	TGTGCCAGCAGCCCAGGACCCGATGGGCGCAAAGAGACCCAGTACTTC	CASSPGPDGRKETQYF
.	.	TRBJ2-1	TRBV7-2	TGTGCCAGCGGATCTAGAAATCGTGGGAATGAGCAGTTCTTC	CASGSRNRGNEQFF
.	few	TRBJ1-1	TRBV6-6	TGTGCCAGCATTCTCTCTACAGGGATCCCTGAAGCTTTCTTT	CASILSTGIPEAFF
.	.	TRBJ1-3	TRBV6-1	TGTGCCAGCAGTGTGGGGGGCAGCTCTGGAAACACCATATATTTT	CASSVGGSSGNTIYF
.	.	TRBJ2-5	TRBV21-1	TGTGCCAGCAGCAAAATGGGCCAAGAGACCCAGTACTTC	CASSKMGQETQYF
.	.	TRBJ1-2	TRBV30	TGTGCCTGGAGTGTACGACTTTCCCAAGGCTACACCTTC	CAWSVRLSQGYTF
TRBD2	.	TRBJ2-1	TRBV5-1	TGCGCCAGCAGCTTGGGGACTAGCGGGAACAATGAGCAGTTCTTC	CASSLGTSGNNEQFF
TRBD1	.	TRBJ1-1	TRBV30	TGTGCCTGGAGGGGATGGGACAGGATGAACACTGAAGCTTTCTTT	CAWRGWDRMNTEAFF
.	.	TRBJ2-7	TRBV5-1	TGCGCCAGCAGCTTGGAATCCCCTGGCGAGCAGTACTTC	CASSLESPGEQYF
.	.	TRBJ2-3	TRBV9	TGTGCCAGCAGCGTAGGCGGGGTGGGTACAGATACGCAGTATTTT	CASSVGGVGTDTQYF
.	.	TRBJ2-2	TRBV4-3	TGCGCCAGCAGCCAAGTGCGGTCCACCGGGGAGCTGTTTTTT	CASSQVRSTGELFF
TRBD2	once	TRBJ2-3	TRBV5-1	TGCGCCAGCACCCGGGGACTAGCGGGGACAGATACGCAGTATTTT	CASTRGLAGTDTQYF
TRBD2	.	TRBJ2-2	TRBV18	TGTGCCAGCTCACCAATCTCTAGCGGCACCGGGGAGCTGTTTTTT	CASSPISSGTGELFF
.	.	TRBJ1-4	TRBV4-2	TGTGCCAGCAGCCAAGATGGGATGGGGGACGAAAAACTGTTTTTT	CASSQDGMGDEKLFF
.	.	TRBJ1-5	TRBV19	TGTGCCAGTAGTATAGGTGGGCAGGGTACCTTTTATAGCAATCAGCCCCAGCATTTT	CASSIGGQGTFYSNQPQHF
.	.	TRBJ2-3	TRBV6-1	TGTGCCAGCAGTGAGGCGGCAGGGCTCAGCACAGATACGCAGTATTTT	CASSEAAGLSTDTQYF
.	few	TRBJ2-7	TRBV4-1	TGCGCCAGCAGCCAACAGGCCTTCTCCTACGAGCAGTACTTC	CASSQQAFSYEQYF
.	.	TRBJ1-1	TRBV4-1	TGCGCCAGCAGCCAAGTAGGTAAAGGGAACACTGAAGCTTTCTTT	CASSQVGKGNTEAFF
TRBD2	once	TRBJ2-5	TRBV7-2	TGTGCCAGCAGCTTAGGGCTAGCGGGCGGGCAAGAGACCCAGTACTTC	CASSLGLAGGQETQYF
.	.	TRBJ2-7	TRBV6-6	TGTGCCAGCAGTTCCGACAGTCCCTACGAGCAGTACTTC	CASSSDSPYEQYF
.	once	TRBJ2-2	TRBV11-3	TGTGCCAGCAGCGATCCCGGGACTCCGACCGGGGAGCTGTTTTTT	CASSDPGTPTGELFF
TRBD2	.	TRBJ2-5	TRBV5-6	TGTGCCAGCAGCTCGGGACTAGCGGGGGGACAAGAGACCCAGTACTTC	CASSSGLAGGQETQYF
.	.	TRBJ2-4	TRBV11-3	TGTGCCAGCAGCCCCGGCGGGAAGGCCAAAAACATTCAGTACTTC	CASSPGGKAKNIQYF
TRBD1	.	TRBJ2-3	TRBV6-9	TGTGCCAGCAGTTATCAGAGGACAGGGGTCCCAGATACGCAGTATTTT	CASSYQRTGVPDTQYF
.	.	TRBJ2-7	TRBV19	TGTGCCAGTAGCGCCAGGTTTGGGAATCGGGAGCAGTACTTC	CASSARFGNREQYF
TRBD1	.	TRBJ1-3	TRBV25-1	TGTGCCAGCAGTCCAACAGGGGACTCTGGAAACACCATATATTTT	CASSPTGDSGNTIYF
.	once	TRBJ2-4	TRBV6-6	.	CASSFGEGASSGRVYF
.	.	TRBJ1-5	TRBV7-2	TGTGCCAGCAGCCCAGGGACGGGGGGCAATCAGCCCCAGCATTTT	CASSPGTGGNQPQHF
.	.	TRBJ2-2	TRBV7-2	TGTGCCAGCCGGATGAGCGGGCAGAACACCGGGGAGCTGTTTTTT	CASRMSGQNTGELFF
.	.	TRBJ1-1	TRBV21-1	TGTGCCAGCAGCAGACCCAAACAGGGATTCACTGAAGCTTTACGAGGATTCACTGAAGCTTTCTTT	CASSRPKQGFTEALRGFTEAFF
.	few	TRBJ1-4	TRBV28	TGTGCCAGCACCCCCGGGGGAAGTAATGAAAAACTGTTTTTT	CASTPGGSNEKLFF
.	.	TRBJ1-1	TRBV6-5	TGTGCCAGCAGTTTAAGGGTGAACACTGAAGCTTTCTTT	CASSLRVNTEAFF
.	.	TRBJ2-1	TRBV7-2	TGTGCCAGCAGCACCGACATAGCCTCCTACAATGAGCAGTTCTTC	CASSTDIASYNEQFF